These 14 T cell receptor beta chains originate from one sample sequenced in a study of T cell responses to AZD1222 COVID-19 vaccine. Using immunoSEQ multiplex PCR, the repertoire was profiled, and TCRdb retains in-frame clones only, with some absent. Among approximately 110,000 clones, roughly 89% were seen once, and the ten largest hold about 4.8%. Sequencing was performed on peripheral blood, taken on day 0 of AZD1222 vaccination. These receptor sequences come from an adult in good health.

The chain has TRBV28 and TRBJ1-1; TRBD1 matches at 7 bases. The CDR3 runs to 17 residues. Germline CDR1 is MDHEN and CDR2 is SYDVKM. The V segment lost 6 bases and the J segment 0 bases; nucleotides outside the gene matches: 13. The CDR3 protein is CASSLMEGAGLNTEAFF. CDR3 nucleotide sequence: TGTGCCAGCAGCTTGATGGAGGGGGCAGGATTGAACACTGAAGCTTTCTTT.

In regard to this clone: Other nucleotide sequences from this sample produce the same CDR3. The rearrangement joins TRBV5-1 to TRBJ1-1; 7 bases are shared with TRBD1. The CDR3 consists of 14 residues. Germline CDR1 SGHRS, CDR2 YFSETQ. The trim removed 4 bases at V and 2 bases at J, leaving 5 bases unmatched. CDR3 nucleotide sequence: TGCGCCAGCAGCCCGGGACAGCGTAACACTGAAGCTTTCTTT. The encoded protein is CASSPGQRNTEAFF.

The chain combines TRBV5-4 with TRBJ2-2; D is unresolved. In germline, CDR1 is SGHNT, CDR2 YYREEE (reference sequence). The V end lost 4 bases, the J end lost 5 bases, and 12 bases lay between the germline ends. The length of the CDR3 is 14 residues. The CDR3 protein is CASSPTSQTGELFF. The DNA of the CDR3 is TGTGCCAGCAGCCCGACGAGCCAAACCGGGGAGCTGTTTTTT.

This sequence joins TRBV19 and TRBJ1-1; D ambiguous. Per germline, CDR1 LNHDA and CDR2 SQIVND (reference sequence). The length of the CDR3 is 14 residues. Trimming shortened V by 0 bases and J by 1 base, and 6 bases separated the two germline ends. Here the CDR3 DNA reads TGTGCCAGTAGTATAGATCGTGGGAACACTGAAGCTTTCTTT. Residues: CASSIDRGNTEAFF. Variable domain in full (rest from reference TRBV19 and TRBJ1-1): DGGITQSPKYLFRKEGQNVTLSCEQNLNHDAMYWYRQDPGQGLRLIYYSQIVNDFQKGDIAEGYSVSREKKESFPLTVTSAQKNPTAFYLCASSIDRGNTEAFFGQGTRLTVV.

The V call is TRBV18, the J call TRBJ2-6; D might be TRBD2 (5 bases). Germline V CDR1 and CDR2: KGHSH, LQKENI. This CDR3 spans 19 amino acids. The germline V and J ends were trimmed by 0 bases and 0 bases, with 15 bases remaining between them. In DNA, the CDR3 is TGTGCCAGCTCACCACCGATTGGCGGGCCTAACTCTGGGGCCAACGTCCTGACTTTC. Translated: CASSPPIGGPNSGANVLTF.

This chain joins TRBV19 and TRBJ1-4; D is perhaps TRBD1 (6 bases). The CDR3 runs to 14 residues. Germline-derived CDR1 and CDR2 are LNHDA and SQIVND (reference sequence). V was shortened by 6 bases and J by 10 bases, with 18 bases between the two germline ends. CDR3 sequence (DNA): TGTGCCAGTAGCCGCATCGACGCGGGGGCAAAACTGTTTTTT. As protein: CASSRIDAGAKLFF.

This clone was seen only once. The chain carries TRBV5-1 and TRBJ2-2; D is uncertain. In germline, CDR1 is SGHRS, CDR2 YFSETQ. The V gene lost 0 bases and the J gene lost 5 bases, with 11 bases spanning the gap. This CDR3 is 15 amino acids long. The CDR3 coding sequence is TGCGCCAGCAGCTTGGACGGTCGAATAACCGGGGAGCTGTTTTTT. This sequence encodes CASSLDGRITGELFF.

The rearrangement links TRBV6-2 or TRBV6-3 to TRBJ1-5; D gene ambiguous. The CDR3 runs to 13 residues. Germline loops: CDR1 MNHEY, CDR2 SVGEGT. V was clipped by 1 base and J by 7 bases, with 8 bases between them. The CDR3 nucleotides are TGTGCCAGCAGTTACTTCGGGGTACAGCCCCAGCATTTT. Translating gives CASSYFGVQPQHF.

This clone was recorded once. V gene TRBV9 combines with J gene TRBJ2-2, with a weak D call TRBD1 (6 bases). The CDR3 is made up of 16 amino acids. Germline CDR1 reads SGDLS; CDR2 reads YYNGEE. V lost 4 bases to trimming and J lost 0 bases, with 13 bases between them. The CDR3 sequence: CASSPTGSPNTGELFF. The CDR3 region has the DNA TGTGCCAGCAGCCCCACAGGGTCCCCGAACACCGGGGAGCTGTTTTTT.

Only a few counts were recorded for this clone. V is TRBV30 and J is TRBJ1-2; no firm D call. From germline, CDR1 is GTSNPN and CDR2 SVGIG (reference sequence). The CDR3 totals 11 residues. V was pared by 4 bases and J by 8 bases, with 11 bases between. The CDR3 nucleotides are TGTGCCTGGACCTACTCCGGGGGCTACACCTTC. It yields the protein CAWTYSGGYTF.

CDR3 loop: CASSLSHRDISYEQYF. The DNA of the CDR3 is TGTGCCAGCAGTTTGTCGCACAGGGACATCTCCTACGAGCAGTACTTC. The chain has TRBV28 and TRBJ2-7; the D gene is possibly TRBD1 (6 bases). Trimming left V 3 bases short and J 0 bases short, with 15 bases between. Per germline, CDR1 MDHEN and CDR2 SYDVKM. The CDR3 spans 16 residues. The whole variable domain, filled in from reference TRBV28 and TRBJ2-7, reads DVKVTQSSRYLVKRTGEKVFLECVQDMDHENMFWYRQDPGLGLRLIYFSYDVKMKEKGDIPEGYSVSREKKERFSLILESASTNQTSMYLCASSLSHRDISYEQYFGPGTRLTVT.

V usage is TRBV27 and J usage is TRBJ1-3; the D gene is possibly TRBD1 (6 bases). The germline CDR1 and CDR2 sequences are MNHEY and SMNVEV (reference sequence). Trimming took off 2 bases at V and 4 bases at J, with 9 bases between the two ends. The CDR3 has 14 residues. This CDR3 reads CASSLGGHGNTIYF. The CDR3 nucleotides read TGTGCCAGCAGTTTAGGGGGGCACGGAAACACCATATATTTT.

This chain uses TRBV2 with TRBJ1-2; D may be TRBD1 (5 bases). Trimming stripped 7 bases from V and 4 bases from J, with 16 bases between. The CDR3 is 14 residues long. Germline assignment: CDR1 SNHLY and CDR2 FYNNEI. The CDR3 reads CASTSGQGVYGYTF. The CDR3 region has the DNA TGTGCCAGCACCTCCGGCCAGGGTGTCTATGGCTACACCTTC.

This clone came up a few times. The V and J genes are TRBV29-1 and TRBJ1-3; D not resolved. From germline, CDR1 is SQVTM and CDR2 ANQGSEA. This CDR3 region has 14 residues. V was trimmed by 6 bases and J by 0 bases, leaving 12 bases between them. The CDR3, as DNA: TGCAGCGTCAGGACCGACGACTCTGGAAACACCATATATTTT. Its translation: CSVRTDDSGNTIYF.